Listed below are T cell receptor beta chains from one sample, sequenced in a study of T cell changes during pregnancy in multiple sclerosis. TCRdb keeps only in-frame clones here, not all; method: immunoSEQ multiplex PCR. The table records 28,000 or so clones, 88% of them present only once. This sample comprised CD8+ T cells from peripheral blood mononuclear cells, obtained in the second trimester of pregnancy. All receptors come from a female donor with multiple sclerosis, enrolled in a pregnancy study. The CDR3 runs from the conserved cysteine through the conserved F or W. A D gene is named only where the DNA matches it firmly. A row's size may be missing; if present it is once, few, many or a size class.

D gene: TRBD1
V gene: TRBV23-1
clone size: NA
J gene: TRBJ1-1
CDR3 DNA: TGCGCCAGCAGTCAATTCGGGACAGGGGCTGAAGCTTTCTTT
CDR3 protein: CASSQFGTGAEAFF

D gene: TRBD1
V gene: TRBV7-9
clone size: NA
J gene: TRBJ1-2
CDR3 DNA: TGTGCCAGCAGCTTAGAGCATCAGGAACAGGGGTATGGCTACACCTTC
CDR3 protein: CASSLEHQEQGYGYTF

D gene: NA
V gene: TRBV30
clone size: NA
J gene: TRBJ1-1
CDR3 DNA: TGTGCCTGGAAAAGGGGGTTCACTGAAGCTTTCTTT
CDR3 protein: CAWKRGFTEAFF

D gene: NA
V gene: TRBV6-1
clone size: NA
J gene: TRBJ1-5
CDR3 DNA: TGTGCCAGCAGTGATTTGTATCCGGGTAGCCAGCCCCAGCATTTT
CDR3 protein: CASSDLYPGSQPQHF

D gene: TRBD2
V gene: TRBV15
clone size: NA
J gene: TRBJ2-1
CDR3 DNA: TGTGCCACCAGCTTGCCCGGGACTAGCGGGGGACTATCCTACAATGAGCAGTTCTTC
CDR3 protein: CATSLPGTSGGLSYNEQFF

D gene: TRBD2
V gene: TRBV10-3
clone size: NA
J gene: TRBJ2-1
CDR3 DNA: TGTGCCATCAGCGCCGGGACTAGCGAATACAATGAGCAGTTCTTC
CDR3 protein: CAISAGTSEYNEQFF

D gene: TRBD1
V gene: TRBV7-9
clone size: NA
J gene: TRBJ2-7
CDR3 DNA: TGTGCCAGCAGACAACAGGGGGGAACCTACGAGCAGTACTTC
CDR3 protein: CASRQQGGTYEQYF

D gene: TRBD1
V gene: TRBV19
clone size: NA
J gene: TRBJ1-1
CDR3 DNA: TGTGCCAGTAGTTTAAGACAGGGAATGAACACTGAAGCTTTCTTT
CDR3 protein: CASSLRQGMNTEAFF

D gene: NA
V gene: TRBV28
clone size: once
J gene: TRBJ2-7
CDR3 DNA: TGTGCCAGCAGTTTGTCGAGGAACTCCTACGAGCAGTACTTC
CDR3 protein: CASSLSRNSYEQYF

D gene: NA
V gene: TRBV27
clone size: NA
J gene: TRBJ2-1
CDR3 DNA: TGTGCCAGCAGTTTATTGGCCCCGTGGGTAGCGGCCTACAATGAGCAGTTCTTC
CDR3 protein: CASSLLAPWVAAYNEQFF

D gene: NA
V gene: TRBV7-9
clone size: NA
J gene: TRBJ1-1
CDR3 DNA: TGTGCCAGCAGCTTATTGTCGGGGCGGGGCACTGAAGCTTTCTTT
CDR3 protein: CASSLLSGRGTEAFF

D gene: TRBD2
V gene: TRBV6-1
clone size: few
J gene: TRBJ2-3
CDR3 DNA: TGTGCCAGCAGTGCCTCCGGGACTAGCGGGCCAGATACGCAGTATTTT
CDR3 protein: CASSASGTSGPDTQYF

D gene: TRBD1
V gene: TRBV28
clone size: NA
J gene: TRBJ1-5
CDR3 DNA: TGTGCCAGCAGCTCGCTCGGGACAGGTATCAATCAGCCCCAGCATTTT
CDR3 protein: CASSSLGTGINQPQHF

D gene: NA
V gene: TRBV7-6
clone size: NA
J gene: TRBJ2-7
CDR3 DNA: TGTGCCAGCAGGTGGGGCAACGAGCAGTACTTC
CDR3 protein: CASRWGNEQYF

D gene: NA
V gene: TRBV5-6
clone size: NA
J gene: TRBJ2-4
CDR3 DNA: TGTGCCAGCAGCTTAGGACAAGAACGAAACATTCAGTACTTC
CDR3 protein: CASSLGQERNIQYF

D gene: TRBD1
V gene: TRBV30
clone size: NA
J gene: TRBJ1-2
CDR3 DNA: TGTGCCTGGACCGCAGGGGGCGATGGCTACACCTTC
CDR3 protein: CAWTAGGDGYTF

D gene: NA
V gene: TRBV5-5
clone size: NA
J gene: TRBJ2-5
CDR3 DNA: TGTGCCAGCAGCACCCACAACTTAAGGGGCGTACAAGAGACCCAGTACTTC
CDR3 protein: CASSTHNLRGVQETQYF

D gene: TRBD1
V gene: TRBV5-1
clone size: NA
J gene: TRBJ1-4
CDR3 DNA: TGCGCCAGCAGCTTTTCCCGGACAGGAAATGAAAAACTGTTTTTT
CDR3 protein: CASSFSRTGNEKLFF

D gene: TRBD1
V gene: TRBV6-5
clone size: NA
J gene: TRBJ1-2
CDR3 DNA: TGTGCCAGCAGTTACCGGACAGGGCCCTCCCGATATGGCTACACCTTC
CDR3 protein: CASSYRTGPSRYGYTF

D gene: NA
V gene: TRBV19
clone size: NA
J gene: TRBJ1-5
CDR3 DNA: TGTGCCAGTAGTAGTTGGACAGTCGGAATCGGCAATCAGCCCCAGCATTTT
CDR3 protein: CASSSWTVGIGNQPQHF

D gene: NA
V gene: TRBV15
clone size: NA
J gene: TRBJ1-2
CDR3 DNA: TGTGCCACCAGCACAGGACAGAGGGCCTATGGCTACACCTTC
CDR3 protein: CATSTGQRAYGYTF

D gene: NA
V gene: TRBV6-6
clone size: NA
J gene: TRBJ2-3
CDR3 DNA: TGTGCCAGCAGTTATGGGCAGGGGAGTGATACGCAGTATTTT
CDR3 protein: CASSYGQGSDTQYF

D gene: TRBD1
V gene: TRBV5-3
clone size: once
J gene: TRBJ1-5
CDR3 DNA: TGTGCTAGAAGCATAAGGACAGGGGGAGTGCCCCAGCATTTT
CDR3 protein: CARSIRTGGVPQHF

D gene: NA
V gene: TRBV5-5
clone size: NA
J gene: TRBJ2-1
CDR3 DNA: TGTGCCAGCAGCTTGGGCGGAGCGGACGAGCAGTTCTTC
CDR3 protein: CASSLGGADEQFF

D gene: NA
V gene: TRBV11-1
clone size: NA
J gene: TRBJ2-5
CDR3 DNA: TGTGCCAGCAGCCTGGAGGTACAAGAGACCCAGTACTTC
CDR3 protein: CASSLEVQETQYF

D gene: TRBD1
V gene: TRBV28
clone size: NA
J gene: TRBJ2-5
CDR3 DNA: TGTGCCAGCAGTCCTCCCTTTGACAGGGACCAAGAGACCCAGTACTTC
CDR3 protein: CASSPPFDRDQETQYF

D gene: NA
V gene: TRBV4-1
clone size: NA
J gene: TRBJ1-3
CDR3 DNA: TGCGCCAGCAGCCTAATTCTCGGTCGAAGAAACACCATATATTTT
CDR3 protein: CASSLILGRRNTIYF

D gene: NA
V gene: TRBV13
clone size: NA
J gene: TRBJ1-2
CDR3 DNA: TGTGCCAGCAGCGAGGGGGGGTACTATGGCTACACCTTC
CDR3 protein: CASSEGGYYGYTF

D gene: TRBD2
V gene: TRBV5-1
clone size: NA
J gene: TRBJ2-7
CDR3 DNA: TGCGCCAGCAGTACGGCGGGGGGAGGGTACGAGCAGTACTTC
CDR3 protein: CASSTAGGGYEQYF

D gene: TRBD1
V gene: TRBV7-9
clone size: NA
J gene: TRBJ2-7
CDR3 DNA: TGTGCCAGCAGCTTAGAAGACAGGGGTGCCCACGAGCAGTACTTC
CDR3 protein: CASSLEDRGAHEQYF

D gene: NA
V gene: TRBV6-4
clone size: NA
J gene: TRBJ1-1
CDR3 DNA: TGTGCCAGCAGTGAACAGGGATCCACTGAAGCTTTCTTT
CDR3 protein: CASSEQGSTEAFF

D gene: TRBD1
V gene: TRBV10-3
clone size: NA
J gene: TRBJ2-7
CDR3 DNA: TGTGCCATCAGTGATTTAGGACAGGGCTCTTACGAGCAGTACTTC
CDR3 protein: CAISDLGQGSYEQYF

D gene: NA
V gene: TRBV2
clone size: NA
J gene: TRBJ1-6
CDR3 DNA: TGTGCCAGCAGTGTGGGCTTTAATCTTTCACCCCTCCACTTT
CDR3 protein: CASSVGFNLSPLHF

D gene: NA
V gene: TRBV7-2
clone size: NA
J gene: TRBJ2-2
CDR3 DNA: TGTGCCAGCAGCCTACCTTATACCGGGGAGCTGTTTTTT
CDR3 protein: CASSLPYTGELFF

D gene: TRBD2
V gene: TRBV13
clone size: once
J gene: TRBJ2-7
CDR3 DNA: TGTGCCAGCAGCGCCTTAGGCGGGGGGGCCTACGAGCAGTACTTC
CDR3 protein: CASSALGGGAYEQYF

D gene: NA
V gene: TRBV12-2
clone size: NA
J gene: TRBJ2-5
CDR3 DNA: TGTGCAAGTCGCTTAGGTTCCGGGGGAGAGACCCAGTACTTC
CDR3 protein: CASRLGSGGETQYF

D gene: TRBD1
V gene: TRBV27
clone size: NA
J gene: TRBJ1-4
CDR3 DNA: TGTGCCAGCAAGTATGAGGGGGCGGGTAGTACTAATGAAAAACTGTTTTTT
CDR3 protein: CASKYEGAGSTNEKLFF

D gene: TRBD2
V gene: TRBV10-3
clone size: NA
J gene: TRBJ2-3
CDR3 DNA: TGTGCCATCAGTGGACTAGCCCGAATCACAGATACGCAGTATTTT
CDR3 protein: CAISGLARITDTQYF